Listed below are T cell receptor beta chains from one sample, sequenced in a study of immune evolution from preneoplasia to lung adenocarcinoma. Sequencing used immunoSEQ multiplex PCR; TCRdb keeps in-frame clones, though not all of them. The sample shows 11,000 to 15,000 clones, about 85% of them seen only once. The specimen was FFPE lung adenocarcinoma in situ tissue. Receptors were obtained from an older donor with lung adenocarcinoma. CDR3s include the opening cysteine and the closing phenylalanine or tryptophan. D genes are given only for firm matches. Part of the rows lack a size; the others show once, few, many or a class for expanded clones.

d_gene	j_gene	v_gene	len	abundance	CDR3aa	CDR3nt
-	TRBJ1-1	TRBV7-2	15	-	CASSLVGSYNTEAFF	TGTGCCAGCAGCTTAGTGGGCAGTTATAACACTGAAGCTTTCTTT
TRBD1	TRBJ1-1	TRBV5-4	15	-	CASSTDRGLNTEAFF	TGTGCCAGCAGCACTGACAGGGGTTTGAACACTGAAGCTTTCTTT
-	TRBJ1-1	TRBV18	12	-	CASSDRDREAFF	TGTGCCAGCTCAGACCGGGACCGTGAAGCTTTCTTT
TRBD1	TRBJ2-1	TRBV19	13	-	CASSSNRGNEQFF	TGTGCCAGTAGTAGTAACAGGGGCAATGAGCAGTTCTTC
-	TRBJ2-7	TRBV21-1	16	-	CASRRGTSGIQCEQYF	TGTGCCAGCAGGCGTGGGACTAGCGGGATCCAATGCGAGCAGTACTTC
-	TRBJ2-5	TRBV7-3	11	-	CASSKQETQYF	TGTGCCAGCAGCAAGCAAGAGACCCAGTACTTC
-	TRBJ1-2	TRBV28	12	-	CASRVQGHGYTF	TGTGCCAGCAGGGTACAGGGTCATGGCTACACCTTC
TRBD2	TRBJ2-7	TRBV14	15	-	CASSRPGLAFYEQYF	TGTGCCAGCAGCCGACCGGGACTAGCGTTTTACGAGCAGTACTTC
-	TRBJ1-5	TRBV30	16	few	CAWSLGTPNSNQPQHF	TGTGCCTGGAGTTTGGGGACACCGAATAGCAATCAGCCCCAGCATTTT
TRBD2	TRBJ2-7	TRBV19	16	few	CASSIGTSGDSYEQYF	TGTGCCAGTAGTATCGGGACTAGCGGGGACTCCTACGAGCAGTACTTC
TRBD2	TRBJ2-2	TRBV10-1	15	-	CASTPGLANTGELFF	TGCGCCAGCACTCCGGGACTAGCGAACACCGGGGAGCTGTTTTTT
TRBD2	TRBJ2-7	TRBV5-1	15	-	CASSWGTSGTYEQYF	TGCGCCAGCAGCTGGGGGACTAGCGGAACCTACGAGCAGTACTTC
-	TRBJ1-1	TRBV10-3	17	-	CAISESTSSQGRTEAFF	TGTGCCATCAGTGAGTCGACCTCTTCGCAGGGTAGGACTGAAGCTTTCTTT
-	TRBJ2-2	TRBV7-7	17	-	CASSFKATGIITGELFF	TGTGCTAGCAGCTTTAAGGCCACAGGGATAATAACCGGGGAGCTGTTTTTT
-	TRBJ2-1	TRBV20-1	10	-	CSAWNNEQFF	TGCAGTGCTTGGAACAATGAGCAGTTCTTC
-	TRBJ2-1	TRBV6-5	14	-	CASSDEGGWNEQFF	TGTGCCAGCAGTGACGAGGGGGGCTGGAATGAGCAGTTCTTC
TRBD1	TRBJ1-1	TRBV7-2	13	-	CASSRAGQGDAFF	TGTGCCAGCAGCAGAGCGGGACAGGGAGACGCTTTCTTT
-	TRBJ1-3	TRBV2	14	once	CASSPDGSGNTIYF	TGTGCCAGCAGTCCGGATGGCTCTGGAAACACCATATATTTT